A single sample gave rise to the 20 T cell receptor beta chains below, sequenced in a study of cytomegalovirus exposure and HLA in healthy donors. 60 Vbeta and 13 Jbeta primers were used in PCR. Using immunoSEQ multiplex PCR, the repertoire was profiled, and TCRdb retains in-frame clones only, with some absent. The sample has 100,000 to 150,000 clones, approximately 84% seen once. Specimen: PBMCs. The origin of the receptors is a boy aged 2 to 10 in good health and CMV-seronegative.

The rearrangement joins TRBV6-5 to TRBJ1-1; D may be TRBD1 (5 bases). This CDR3 is 12 amino acids long. Germline V gene lookup returns CDR1 MNHEY and CDR2 SVGAGI. Deletions cut 7 bases from V and 6 bases from J, with 12 bases between. The CDR3 loop is CASNRKGAEAFF. The CDR3, as DNA: TGTGCCAGCAACCGGAAAGGGGCTGAAGCTTTCTTT.

V and J are TRBV10-3 and TRBJ2-3, with 15 bases identical to TRBD2. The germline gives CDR1 ENHRY, CDR2 SYGVKD. V lost 7 bases and J lost 0; bases outside the gene matches: 8. CDR3 length: 18 amino acids. The CDR3 sequence is CAITGTSGRPGSTDTQYF. In nucleotides, the CDR3 is TGTGCCATCACCGGGACTAGCGGGAGGCCCGGAAGCACAGATACGCAGTATTTT.

The chain has TRBV7-9 and TRBJ1-1; the match to TRBD1 covers 7 bases. The germline gives CDR1 SEHNR, CDR2 FQNEAQ (reference sequence). Trimming at V came to 5 bases and at J to 4 bases, leaving 10 bases not matched to a gene. The CDR3 consists of 15 residues. The CDR3 here is CASSIDRVWVTEAFF. The CDR3 bases are TGTGCCAGCAGCATCGACAGGGTCTGGGTCACTGAAGCTTTCTTT.

This chain uses TRBV14 with TRBJ2-7; the D gene is possibly TRBD2 (6 bases). CDR1 and CDR2 (germline): SGHDN, FVKESK. The CDR3 is 15 residues long. V lost 2 bases to trimming and J lost 4 bases, with 15 bases between them. In DNA, the CDR3 is TGTGCCAGCAGCCAACTTTCGGGACTTTCGTACGAGCAGTACTTC. Translated: CASSQLSGLSYEQYF.

This rearrangement joins TRBV7-8 to TRBJ2-1; D may be TRBD1 (5 bases). Trimming removed 7 bases at V and 6 bases at J, with 22 bases between. The CDR3 covers 16 residues. Germline values: CDR1 SGHVS, CDR2 FQNEAQ. This CDR3 reads CASTHSRVAPPNEQFF. CDR3 in DNA: TGTGCCAGCACGCACAGCAGGGTTGCCCCCCCCAATGAGCAGTTCTTC.

This clone was seen only a few times. The chain recombines TRBV19 with TRBJ1-5, with 10 bases identical to TRBD1. Germline V gene sequence: CDR1 LNHDA, CDR2 SQIVND (reference sequence). V lost 5 bases, J lost 5 bases, and 12 bases stayed unmatched. The CDR3 is 17 residues long. CDR3 sequence: CASSFLNRQGAHQPQHF. For the CDR3, the DNA is TGTGCCAGTAGTTTCCTCAATCGACAGGGGGCACATCAGCCCCAGCATTTT.

The chain combines TRBV5-1 with TRBJ2-7; TRBD2 matches at 7 bases. The J call could be wrong; TRBJ2-1 is a better fit for the DNA end. This CDR3 contains 15 residues. Germline V gene lookup returns CDR1 SGHRS and CDR2 YFSETQ. The CDR3 here is CASSLVSSGGGEQFF. CDR3 nucleotides: TGCGCCAGCAGCTTGGTATCTAGCGGAGGAGGTGAGCAGTTCTTC.

This clone appeared once. The chain links TRBV6-5 to TRBJ1-4, with 9 bases lining up with TRBD1. The V gene end was trimmed by 6 bases and the J gene end by 7 bases; junction bases not matched to a gene: 9. Per the germline V gene, CDR1 is MNHEY and CDR2 is SVGAGI. The CDR3 loop spans 15 amino acids. The CDR3 bases are TGTGCCAGCAGCCCAACAGGGGGCAGTAGTGAAAAACTGTTTTTT. This gives the protein CASSPTGGSSEKLFF.

Notes on this clone: At one boundary the junction diverges from the germline segment, which might be a read error. This sequence joins TRBV27 and TRBJ2-1; tentative D call: TRBD1 (5 bases). Looked up from germline, CDR1 is MNHEY and CDR2 is SMNVEV (reference sequence). This CDR3 has 13 residues. This CDR3 reads CASSLDIYNERFF. The CDR3 region has the DNA TGTGCCAGCAGTCTGGACATATACAATGAGCGGTTCTTC.

This clone has more than one count but fewer than ten. J is TRBJ2-1 and V is TRBV9; 8 nucleotides agree with TRBD2. V shed 3 bases and J 3 bases; nucleotides not matched to a gene: 8. The CDR3 consists of 16 residues. CDR1 is SGDLS, CDR2 YYNGEE, per germline. CDR3 amino acids: CASSAQAGVLYNEQFF. CDR3 nucleotides: TGTGCCAGCAGCGCCCAAGCGGGGGTCCTCTACAATGAGCAGTTCTTC.

The genes are TRBV4-1 and TRBJ2-5; the D gene is possibly TRBD2 (6 bases). This CDR3 has 15 residues. The ends were cut back, 0 bases at V and 10 bases at J, with 18 bases in the middle. Germline values: CDR1 MGHRA, CDR2 YSYEKL. The CDR3 region has the DNA TGCGCCAGCAGCCAAGATAGTACCTCAATGGGGGGCCAGTACTTC. It translates to CASSQDSTSMGGQYF.

This rearrangement joins TRBV6-5 to TRBJ1-6, with D perhaps matching TRBD1 (5 bases). CDR1 and CDR2 (germline): MNHEY, SVGAGI. The ends were cut back, 0 bases at V and 8 bases at J, with 11 bases in the middle. The length of the CDR3 is 15 residues. In DNA, the CDR3 is TGTGCCAGCAGTTACTCGCAGGGTTGGGATTCACCCCTCCACTTT. Amino acids: CASSYSQGWDSPLHF.

This clone was seen only a few times. This chain connects TRBV30 to TRBJ2-7, with 10 bases fitting TRBD1. Germline CDR1 is GTSNPN and CDR2 is SVGIG (reference sequence). The CDR3 contains 15 residues. V dropped 0 bases and J dropped 2; count of bases not matched to a gene: 4. CDR3 amino acids: CAWSVPGQGAYEQYV. DNA of the CDR3: TGTGCCTGGAGTGTACCAGGACAGGGGGCCTACGAGCAGTACGTC.

The V and J genes are TRBV7-9 and TRBJ1-1, with a tentative D call TRBD1 (5 bases). Germline CDR1 SEHNR, CDR2 FQNEAQ (reference sequence). The length of the CDR3 is 15 residues. V lost 6 bases and J 4 bases, leaving 18 bases between the germline ends. CDR3 in amino acids: CASSPVGRVITEAFF. The CDR3 DNA reads TGTGCCAGCAGTCCAGTTGGCAGGGTCATCACTGAAGCTTTCTTT.

The chain links TRBV6-4 to TRBJ2-1, with TRBD2 matching over 10 bases. The length of the CDR3 is 14 residues. Germline-derived CDR1 and CDR2 are MRHNA and SNTAGT. Unmatched junction bases numbered 3, after V lost 2 bases and J lost 8 bases. CDR3 loop: CASSDGTSAHEQFF. CDR3 sequence (DNA): TGTGCCAGCAGTGACGGGACTAGCGCACATGAGCAGTTCTTC.

The V and J genes are TRBV7-9 and TRBJ2-1, with a possible D match to TRBD1 (6 bases). V gave up 6 bases and J gave up 10 bases, with 16 bases separating them. CDR1 and CDR2 from the germline V gene are SEHNR and FQNEAQ (reference sequence). There are 13 residues in the CDR3. The CDR3 here is CASRPDRSGEQFF. The CDR3 bases are TGTGCCAGCAGACCCGACAGGTCTGGCGAGCAGTTCTTC.

This chain uses TRBV30 with TRBJ2-1; maybe TRBD1 (5 bases). Germline CDR1 GTSNPN, CDR2 SVGIG (reference sequence). The CDR3 sequence is 13 residues long. V lost 5 bases, J lost 7 bases, and 15 bases lay in between. CDR3 in DNA: TGTGCCTGGGCGGACATAGCTTTTAATGAGCAGTTCTTC. Translation gives CAWADIAFNEQFF.

The chain combines TRBV7-3 with TRBJ2-4; TRBD2 matches 8 bases. The CDR3 is 16 residues long. The ends lost 5 bases at V and 8 bases at J; junction bases unmatched: 14. CDR1 SGHTA and CDR2 FQGTGA come from the germline V gene. The CDR3 protein is CASSKGGGRVEDIQYF. CDR3 nucleotide sequence: TGTGCCAGCAGCAAAGGCGGGGGGAGGGTTGAAGACATTCAGTACTTC.

This clone was seen once. The chain is built from TRBV2 and TRBJ1-5; possibly TRBD1 for D (6 bases). The V end lost 8 bases, the J end lost 4 bases, and 18 bases lay between the germline ends. The CDR3 is 15 residues long. Germline V gene sequence: CDR1 SNHLY, CDR2 FYNNEI. The CDR3 region is CASATQGYFNQPQHF. The CDR3, as DNA: TGTGCCAGCGCAACACAGGGTTATTTTAATCAGCCCCAGCATTTT.

As regards this clone: One junction end does not reproduce the germline sequence, and a read error may be involved. The rearrangement links TRBV7-9 to TRBJ2-3, with 9 nucleotides matching TRBD2. The CDR3 is 17 amino acids. Germline V gene data show CDR1 as SEHNR and CDR2 as FQNEAQ (reference sequence). CDR3 region: CSSSLAASGTGTDTQYF. The CDR3 nucleotides read TGTTCCAGCAGCTTAGCGGCTAGCGGGACGGGCACAGATACGCAGTATTTT.